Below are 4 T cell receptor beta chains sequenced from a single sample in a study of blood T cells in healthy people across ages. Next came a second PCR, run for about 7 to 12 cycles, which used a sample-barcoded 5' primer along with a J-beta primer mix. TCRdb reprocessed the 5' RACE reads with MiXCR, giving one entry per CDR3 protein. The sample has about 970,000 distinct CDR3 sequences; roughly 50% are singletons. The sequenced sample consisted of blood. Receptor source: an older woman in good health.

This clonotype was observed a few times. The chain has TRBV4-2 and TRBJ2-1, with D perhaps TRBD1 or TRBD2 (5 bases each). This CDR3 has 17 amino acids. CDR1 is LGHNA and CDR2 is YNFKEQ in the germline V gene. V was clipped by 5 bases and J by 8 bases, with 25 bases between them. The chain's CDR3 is CASSNLYRDQSRYEQFF. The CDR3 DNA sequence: TGTGCCAGCAGCAATCTATACCGGGACCAGAGTAGGTATGAGCAGTTCTTC.

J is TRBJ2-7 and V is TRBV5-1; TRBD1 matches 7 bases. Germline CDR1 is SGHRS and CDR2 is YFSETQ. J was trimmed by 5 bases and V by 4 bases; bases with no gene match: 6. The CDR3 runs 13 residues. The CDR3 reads CASSPTGLDEQYF. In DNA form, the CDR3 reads TGCGCCAGCAGCCCGACAGGGTTGGACGAGCAGTACTTC.

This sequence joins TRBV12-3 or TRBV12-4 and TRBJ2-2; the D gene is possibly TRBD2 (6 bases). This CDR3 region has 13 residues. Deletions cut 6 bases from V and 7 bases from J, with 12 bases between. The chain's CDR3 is CASRTGVGGELFF. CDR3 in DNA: TGTGCCAGCAGGACGGGGGTGGGCGGGGAGCTGTTTTTT.

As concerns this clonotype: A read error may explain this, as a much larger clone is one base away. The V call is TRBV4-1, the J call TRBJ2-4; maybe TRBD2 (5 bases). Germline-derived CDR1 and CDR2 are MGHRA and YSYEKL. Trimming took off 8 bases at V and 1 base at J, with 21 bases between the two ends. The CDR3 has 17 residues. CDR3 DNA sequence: TGCGCCAGCGCCCCCGGGATCCTCCGGCGGGCCAAAAACATTCAGTACTTC. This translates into CASAPGILRRAKNIQYF.